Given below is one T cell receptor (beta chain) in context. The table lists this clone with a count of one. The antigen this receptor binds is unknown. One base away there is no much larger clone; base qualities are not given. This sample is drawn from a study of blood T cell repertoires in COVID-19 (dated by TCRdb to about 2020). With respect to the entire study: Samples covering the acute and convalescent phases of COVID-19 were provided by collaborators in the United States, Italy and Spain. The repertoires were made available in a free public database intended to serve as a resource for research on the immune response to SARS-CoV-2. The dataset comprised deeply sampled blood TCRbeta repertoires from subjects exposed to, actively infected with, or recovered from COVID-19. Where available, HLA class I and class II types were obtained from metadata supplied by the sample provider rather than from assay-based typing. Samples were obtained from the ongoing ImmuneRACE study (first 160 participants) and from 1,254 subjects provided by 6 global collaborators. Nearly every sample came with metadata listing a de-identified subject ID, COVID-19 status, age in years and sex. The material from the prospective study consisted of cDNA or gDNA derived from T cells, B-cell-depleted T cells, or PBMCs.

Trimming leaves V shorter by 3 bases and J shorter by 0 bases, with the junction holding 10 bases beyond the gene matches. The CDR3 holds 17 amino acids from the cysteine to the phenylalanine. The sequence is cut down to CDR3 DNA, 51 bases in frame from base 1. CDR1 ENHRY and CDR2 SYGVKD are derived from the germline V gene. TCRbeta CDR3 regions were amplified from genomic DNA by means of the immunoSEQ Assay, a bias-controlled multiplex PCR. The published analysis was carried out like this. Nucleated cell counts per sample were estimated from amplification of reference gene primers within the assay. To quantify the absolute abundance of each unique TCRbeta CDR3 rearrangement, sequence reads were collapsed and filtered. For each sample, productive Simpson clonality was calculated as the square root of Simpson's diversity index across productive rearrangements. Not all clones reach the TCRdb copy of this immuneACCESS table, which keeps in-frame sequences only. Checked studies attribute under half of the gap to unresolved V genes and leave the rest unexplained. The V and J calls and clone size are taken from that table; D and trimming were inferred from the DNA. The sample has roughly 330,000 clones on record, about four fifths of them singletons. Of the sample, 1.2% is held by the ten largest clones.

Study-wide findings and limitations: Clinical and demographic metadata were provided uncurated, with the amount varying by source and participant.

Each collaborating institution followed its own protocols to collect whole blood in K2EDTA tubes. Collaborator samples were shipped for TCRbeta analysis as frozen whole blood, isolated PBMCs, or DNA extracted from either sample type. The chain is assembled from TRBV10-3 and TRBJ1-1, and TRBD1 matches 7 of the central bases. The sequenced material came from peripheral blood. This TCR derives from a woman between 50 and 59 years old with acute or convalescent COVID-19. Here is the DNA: TGTGCCATCAGTGACCCCAACAGGGGCGCAATGAACACTGAAGCTTTCTTT. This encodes CAISDPNRGAMNTEAFF.